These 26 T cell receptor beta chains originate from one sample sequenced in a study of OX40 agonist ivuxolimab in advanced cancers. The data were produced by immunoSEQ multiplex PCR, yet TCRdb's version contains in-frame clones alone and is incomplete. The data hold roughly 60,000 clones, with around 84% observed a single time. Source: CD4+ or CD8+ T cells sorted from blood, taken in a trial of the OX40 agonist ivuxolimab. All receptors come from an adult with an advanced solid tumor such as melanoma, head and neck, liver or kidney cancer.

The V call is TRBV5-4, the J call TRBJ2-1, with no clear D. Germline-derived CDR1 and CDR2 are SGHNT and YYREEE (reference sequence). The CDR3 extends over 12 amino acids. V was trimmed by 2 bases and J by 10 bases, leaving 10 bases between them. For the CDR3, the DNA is TGTGCCAGCAGCTTTGATGTGGACGAGCAGTTCTTC. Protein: CASSFDVDEQFF.

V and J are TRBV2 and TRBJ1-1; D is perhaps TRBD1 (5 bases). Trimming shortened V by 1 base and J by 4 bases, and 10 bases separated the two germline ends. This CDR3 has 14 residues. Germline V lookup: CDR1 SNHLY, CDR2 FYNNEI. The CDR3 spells CASSEGGIGTEAFF. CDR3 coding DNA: TGTGCCAGCAGTGAAGGGGGGATCGGCACTGAAGCTTTCTTT.

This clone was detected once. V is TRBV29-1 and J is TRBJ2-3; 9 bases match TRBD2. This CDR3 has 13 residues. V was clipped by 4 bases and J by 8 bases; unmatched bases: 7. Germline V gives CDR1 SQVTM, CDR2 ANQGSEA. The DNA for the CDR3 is TGCAGCGTTGTTGAAGGAGCGGGAGGTACGCAGTATTTT. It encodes CSVVEGAGGTQYF.

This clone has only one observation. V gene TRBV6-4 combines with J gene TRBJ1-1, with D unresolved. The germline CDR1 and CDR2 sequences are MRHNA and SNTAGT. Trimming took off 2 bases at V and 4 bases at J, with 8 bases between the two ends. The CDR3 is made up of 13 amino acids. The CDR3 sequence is CASSDRAGTEAFF. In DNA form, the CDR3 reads TGTGCCAGCAGTGACAGGGCCGGCACTGAAGCTTTCTTT.

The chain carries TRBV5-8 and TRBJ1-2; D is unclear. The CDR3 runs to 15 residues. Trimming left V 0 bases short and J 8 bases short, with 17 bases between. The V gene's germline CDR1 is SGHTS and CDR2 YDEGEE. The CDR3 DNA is TGTGCCAGCAGCTTGGAACACAGCCTCCAAGAGGGCTACACCTTC. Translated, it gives CASSLEHSLQEGYTF.

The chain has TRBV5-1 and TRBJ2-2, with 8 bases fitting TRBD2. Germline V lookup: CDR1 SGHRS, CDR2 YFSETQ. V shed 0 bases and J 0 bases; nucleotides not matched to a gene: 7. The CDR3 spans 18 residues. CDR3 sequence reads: CASSLASAGGANTGELFF. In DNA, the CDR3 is TGCGCCAGCAGCTTGGCCAGTGCGGGGGGCGCGAACACCGGGGAGCTGTTTTTT.

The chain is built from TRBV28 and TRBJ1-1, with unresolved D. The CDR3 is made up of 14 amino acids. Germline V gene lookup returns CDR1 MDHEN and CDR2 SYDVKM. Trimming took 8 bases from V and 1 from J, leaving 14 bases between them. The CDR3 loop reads CASLVEGGNTEAFF. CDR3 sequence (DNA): TGTGCCAGCCTGGTCGAGGGAGGGAACACTGAAGCTTTCTTT.

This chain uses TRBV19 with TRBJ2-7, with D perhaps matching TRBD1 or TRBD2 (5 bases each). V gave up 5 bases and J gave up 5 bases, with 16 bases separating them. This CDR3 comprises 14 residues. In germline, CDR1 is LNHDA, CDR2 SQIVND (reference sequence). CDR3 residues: CASSPSWGTDEQYF. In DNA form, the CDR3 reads TGTGCCAGTAGTCCTTCGTGGGGGACGGACGAGCAGTACTTC.

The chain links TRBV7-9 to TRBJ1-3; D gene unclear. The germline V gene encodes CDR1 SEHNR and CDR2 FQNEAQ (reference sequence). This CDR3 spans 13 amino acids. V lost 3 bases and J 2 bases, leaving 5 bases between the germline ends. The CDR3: CASSFVAGNTIYF. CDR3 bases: TGTGCCAGCAGCTTTGTCGCTGGAAACACCATATATTTT. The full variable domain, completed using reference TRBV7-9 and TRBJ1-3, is DTGVSQNPRHKITKRGQNVTFRCDPISEHNRLYWYRQTLGQGPEFLTYFQNEAQLEKSRLLSDRFSAERPKGSFSTLEIQRTEQGDSAMYLCASSFVAGNTIYFGEGSWLTVV.

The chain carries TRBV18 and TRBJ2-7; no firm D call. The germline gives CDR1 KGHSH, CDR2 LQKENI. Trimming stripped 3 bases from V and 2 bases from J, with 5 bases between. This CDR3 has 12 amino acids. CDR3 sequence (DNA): TGTGCCAGCTCACCTGGCGCCTACGAGCAGTACTTC. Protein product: CASSPGAYEQYF. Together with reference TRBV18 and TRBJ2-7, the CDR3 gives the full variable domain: NAGVMQNPRHLVRRRGQEARLRCSPMKGHSHVYWYRQLPEEGLKFMVYLQKENIIDESGMPKERFSAEFPKEGPSILRIQQVVRGDSAAYFCASSPGAYEQYFGPGTRLTVT.

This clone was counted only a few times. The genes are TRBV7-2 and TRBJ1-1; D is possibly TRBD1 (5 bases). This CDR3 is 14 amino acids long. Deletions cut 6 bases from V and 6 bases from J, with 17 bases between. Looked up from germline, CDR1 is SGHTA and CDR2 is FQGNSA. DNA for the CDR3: TGTGCCAGCAGTCCAGGGATTGGAGGTCCTGAAGCTTTCTTT. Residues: CASSPGIGGPEAFF.

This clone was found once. The CDR3 DNA reads TGCGCCAGCAGCCAATCGGAGGGAGGCACCGGGGAGCTGTTTTTT. Protein: CASSQSEGGTGELFF. The rearrangement joins TRBV4-1 to TRBJ2-2; D possibly corresponds to TRBD2 (6 bases). Trimming cost V 2 bases and J 4 bases, with 11 bases left between them. The germline gives CDR1 MGHRA, CDR2 YSYEKL. This CDR3 is built from 15 residues.

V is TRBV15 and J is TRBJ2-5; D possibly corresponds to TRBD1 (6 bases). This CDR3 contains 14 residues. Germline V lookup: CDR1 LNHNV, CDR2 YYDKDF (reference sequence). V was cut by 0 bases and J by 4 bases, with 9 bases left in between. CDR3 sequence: CATSREQGTETQYF. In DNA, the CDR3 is TGTGCCACCAGCAGAGAGCAGGGGACAGAGACCCAGTACTTC.

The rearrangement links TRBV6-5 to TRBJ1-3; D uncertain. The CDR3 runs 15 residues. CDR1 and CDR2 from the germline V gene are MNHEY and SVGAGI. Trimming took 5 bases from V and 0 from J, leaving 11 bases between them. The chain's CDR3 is CASSRPGASGNTIYF. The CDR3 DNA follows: TGTGCCAGCAGTAGACCCGGCGCCTCTGGAAACACCATATATTTT.

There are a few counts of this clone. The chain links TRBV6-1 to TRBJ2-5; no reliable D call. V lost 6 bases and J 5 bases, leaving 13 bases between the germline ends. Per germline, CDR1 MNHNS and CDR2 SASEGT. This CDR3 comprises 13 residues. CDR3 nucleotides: TGTGCCAGCAGGGAGACACACCGGGAGACCCAGTACTTC. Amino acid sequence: CASRETHRETQYF.

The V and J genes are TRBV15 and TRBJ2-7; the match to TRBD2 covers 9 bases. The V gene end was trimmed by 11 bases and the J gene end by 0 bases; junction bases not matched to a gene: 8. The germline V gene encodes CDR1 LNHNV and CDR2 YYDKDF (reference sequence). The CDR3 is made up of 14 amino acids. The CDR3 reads CAERLADNSYEQYF. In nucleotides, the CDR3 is TGTGCCGAAAGACTAGCGGATAACTCCTACGAGCAGTACTTC.

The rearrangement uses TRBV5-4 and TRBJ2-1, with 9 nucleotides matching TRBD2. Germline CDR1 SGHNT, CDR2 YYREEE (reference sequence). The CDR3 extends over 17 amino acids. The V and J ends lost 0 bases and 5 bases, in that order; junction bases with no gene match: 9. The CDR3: CASSLVRGAGGNNEQFF. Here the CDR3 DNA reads TGTGCCAGCAGCTTGGTGAGAGGGGCGGGAGGGAACAATGAGCAGTTCTTC.

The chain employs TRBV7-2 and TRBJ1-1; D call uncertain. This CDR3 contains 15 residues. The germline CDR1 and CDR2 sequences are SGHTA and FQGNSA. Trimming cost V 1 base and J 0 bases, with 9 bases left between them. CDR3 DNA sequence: TGTGCCAGCAGCTTAGTCGGCGGGTTGAACACTGAAGCTTTCTTT. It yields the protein CASSLVGGLNTEAFF.

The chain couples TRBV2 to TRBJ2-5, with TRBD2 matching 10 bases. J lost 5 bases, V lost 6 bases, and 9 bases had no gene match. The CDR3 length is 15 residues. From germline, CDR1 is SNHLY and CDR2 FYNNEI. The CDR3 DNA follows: TGTGCCAGCAGGGCTCAGCGGGAGGGCTGGGAGACCCAGTACTTC. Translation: CASRAQREGWETQYF. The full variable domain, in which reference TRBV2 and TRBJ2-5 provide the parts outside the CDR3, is EPEVTQTPSHQVTQMGQEVILRCVPISNHLYFYWYRQILGQKVEFLVSFYNNEISEKSEIFDDQFSVERPDGSNFTLKIRSTKLEDSAMYFCASRAQREGWETQYFGPGTRLLVL.

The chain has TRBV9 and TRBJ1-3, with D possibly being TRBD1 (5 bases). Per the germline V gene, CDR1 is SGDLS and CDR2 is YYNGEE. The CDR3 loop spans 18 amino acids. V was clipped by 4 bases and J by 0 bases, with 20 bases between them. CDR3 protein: CASSPGWGRADSGNTIYF. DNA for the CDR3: TGTGCCAGCAGCCCAGGATGGGGCAGGGCCGACTCTGGAAACACCATATATTTT. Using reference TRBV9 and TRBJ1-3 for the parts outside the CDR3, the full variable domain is DSGVTQTPKHLITATGQRVTLRCSPRSGDLSVYWYQQSLDQGLQFLIQYYNGEERAKGNILERFSAQQFPDLHSELNLSSLELGDSALYFCASSPGWGRADSGNTIYFGEGSWLTVV.

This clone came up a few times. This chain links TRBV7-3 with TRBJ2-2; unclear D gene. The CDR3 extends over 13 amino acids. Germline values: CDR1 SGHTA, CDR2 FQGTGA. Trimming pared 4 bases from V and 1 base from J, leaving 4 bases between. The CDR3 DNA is TGTGCCAGCAGCTCCGGGAACACCGGGGAGCTGTTTTTT. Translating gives CASSSGNTGELFF. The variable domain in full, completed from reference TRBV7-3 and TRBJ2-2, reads GAGVSQTPSNKVTEKGKYVELRCDPISGHTALYWYRQSLGQGPEFLIYFQGTGAADDSGLPNDRFFAVRPEGSVSTLKIQRTERGDSAVYLCASSSGNTGELFFGEGSRLTVL.

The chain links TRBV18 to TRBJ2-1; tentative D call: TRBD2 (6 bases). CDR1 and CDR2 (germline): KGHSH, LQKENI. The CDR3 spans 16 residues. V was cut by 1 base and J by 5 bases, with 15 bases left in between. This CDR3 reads CASSPRLAEGNNEQFF. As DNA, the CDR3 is TGTGCCAGCTCACCACGCTTAGCGGAGGGGAACAATGAGCAGTTCTTC. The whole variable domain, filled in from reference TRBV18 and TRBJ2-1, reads NAGVMQNPRHLVRRRGQEARLRCSPMKGHSHVYWYRQLPEEGLKFMVYLQKENIIDESGMPKERFSAEFPKEGPSILRIQQVVRGDSAAYFCASSPRLAEGNNEQFFGPGTRLTVL.

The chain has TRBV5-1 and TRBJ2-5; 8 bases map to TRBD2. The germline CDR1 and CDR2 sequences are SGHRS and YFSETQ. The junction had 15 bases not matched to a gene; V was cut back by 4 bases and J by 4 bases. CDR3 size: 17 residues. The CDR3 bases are TGCGCCAGCAGCCTATCCGGGACTAGAGTCCTTAGAGAGACCCAGTACTTC. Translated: CASSLSGTRVLRETQYF.

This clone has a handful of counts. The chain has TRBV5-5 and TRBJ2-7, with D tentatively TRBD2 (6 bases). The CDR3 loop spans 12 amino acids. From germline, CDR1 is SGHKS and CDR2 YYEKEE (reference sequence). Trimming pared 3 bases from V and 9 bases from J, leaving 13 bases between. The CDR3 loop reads CASSSTGERQYF. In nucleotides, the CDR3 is TGTGCCAGCAGCTCGACGGGGGAGCGGCAGTACTTC. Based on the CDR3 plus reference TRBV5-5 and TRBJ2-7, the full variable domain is DAGVTQSPTHLIKTRGQQVTLRCSPISGHKSVSWYQQVLGQGPQFIFQYYEKEERGRGNFPDRFSARQFPNYSSELNVNALLLGDSALYLCASSSTGERQYFGPGTRLTVT.

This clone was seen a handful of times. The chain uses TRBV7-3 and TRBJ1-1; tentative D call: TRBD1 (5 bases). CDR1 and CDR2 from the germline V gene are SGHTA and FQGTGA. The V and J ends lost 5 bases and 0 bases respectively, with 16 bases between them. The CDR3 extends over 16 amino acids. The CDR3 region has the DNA TGTGCCAGCAGCAACCCCTTAGCAGGGATGAACACTGAAGCTTTCTTT. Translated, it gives CASSNPLAGMNTEAFF.

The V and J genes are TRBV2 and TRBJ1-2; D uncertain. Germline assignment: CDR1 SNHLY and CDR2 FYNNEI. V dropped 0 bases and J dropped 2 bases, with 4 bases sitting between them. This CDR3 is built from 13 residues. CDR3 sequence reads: CASSEALNYGYTF. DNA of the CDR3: TGTGCCAGCAGTGAAGCGTTAAACTATGGCTACACCTTC.